This T cell receptor beta chain was identified in a study of human T cells and chemical hapten exposure. From germline, CDR1 is DFQATT and CDR2 SNEGSKA (reference sequence). The V gene lost 6 bases and the J gene lost 7 bases, with 18 bases spanning the gap. CDR3 length: 13 residues. Time point described: pre-sensitization, week 0. Described treatment: therapeutic diphenylcyclopropenone sensitization with weekly scalp DPC. TCRdb called the RACE reads again in MiXCR, with one record for every CDR3 protein. The repertoire holds some 360,000 distinct CDR3 sequences, with less than 6.5% as singletons. The gene calls are TRBV20-1 and TRBJ1-2; a possible D gene is TRBD1 (5 bases). This sequence originates from a woman aged 50 to 60 with alopecia areata. Some clones in this sample may be carry-over from other donors' samples. The specimen was whole blood, collected in connection with sensitization to the hapten diphenylcyclopropenone (DPC). CDR3 bases: TGCAGTGCCGTCGTAGAGGGGTTGGGTGGCTACACCTTC. Translating gives CSAVVEGLGGYTF.